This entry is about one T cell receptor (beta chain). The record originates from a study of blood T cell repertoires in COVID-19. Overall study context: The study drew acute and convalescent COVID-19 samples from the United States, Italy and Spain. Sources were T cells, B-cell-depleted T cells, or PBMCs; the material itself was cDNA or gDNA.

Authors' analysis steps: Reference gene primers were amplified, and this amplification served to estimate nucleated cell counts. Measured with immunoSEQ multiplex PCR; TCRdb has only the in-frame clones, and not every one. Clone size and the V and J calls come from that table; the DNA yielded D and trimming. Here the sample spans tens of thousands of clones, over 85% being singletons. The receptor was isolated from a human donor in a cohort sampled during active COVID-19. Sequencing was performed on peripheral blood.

The CDR3 nucleotides read TGTGCCAGCAGGCCCCGGAGCGGCTCCTACAATGAGCAGTTCTTC. This codes for CASRPRSGSYNEQFF. The genes are TRBV6-5 and TRBJ2-1; TRBD2 might be the D (5 bases). The CDR3 consists of 15 residues. Germline V gene data show CDR1 as MNHEY and CDR2 as SVGAGI. V lost 6 bases and J 0 bases, leaving 12 bases between the germline ends.